Listed here is a single T cell receptor (beta chain). Measured with immunoSEQ multiplex PCR; TCRdb has only the in-frame clones, and not every one. Here the sample spans roughly 60,000 clones, just under 95% being singletons. This sample stems from a study of cytomegalovirus exposure and HLA in healthy donors. Overall study: In a later analysis, it was reported that the roughly 130 validation repertoires had been produced on the same platform as the 670 or so repertoires belonging to the first cohort.

The CDR3 runs 15 residues. Germline V lookup: CDR1 LNHNV, CDR2 YYDKDF (reference sequence). Trimming pared 5 bases from V and 7 bases from J, leaving 17 bases between. The chain carries TRBV15 and TRBJ2-2; D is possibly TRBD1 (6 bases). This TCR was recovered from a man between 18 and 35 years old in good health and CMV-seronegative. Sequencing was carried out using PBMCs. The CDR3 region is CATSPGTRINGELFF. Here the CDR3 DNA reads TGTGCCACCAGCCCGGGGACAAGGATTAACGGGGAGCTGTTTTTT.